A selection of T cell receptor beta chains follows, all from one sample in a study of blood T cell repertoires in COVID-19. Data came from immunoSEQ multiplex PCR; TCRdb stores just in-frame clones and leaves some out. The data show 200,000 to 300,000 clones, with 83% seen just once and about 3.8% held by the top ten. Sequences were obtained from PBMCs or T cells enriched from blood (not recorded which). The receptor source for this set is a woman aged 40 to 50 who had been exposed to COVID-19. Each CDR3 is given with its conserved first and last residue. The D gene is left open where the match is weak. The listing skips clone size in some rows; elsewhere it reads once, few, many or a size class.

v_gene: TRBV3-1/TRBV3-2
abundance: NA
d_gene: NA
j_gene: TRBJ1-2
CDR3aa: CASSHRRGDGYTF
CDR3nt: TGTGCCAGCAGCCACAGGCGGGGGGACGGCTACACCTTC

v_gene: TRBV5-4
abundance: few
d_gene: TRBD2
j_gene: TRBJ2-1
CDR3aa: CASSLGGTSSNEQFF
CDR3nt: TGTGCCAGCAGCTTGGGGGGGACTAGCTCTAATGAGCAGTTCTTC

v_gene: TRBV12-3/TRBV12-4
abundance: NA
d_gene: NA
j_gene: TRBJ1-1
CDR3aa: CASHGTNTEAFF
CDR3nt: TGTGCCAGCCATGGGACAAACACTGAAGCTTTCTTT

v_gene: TRBV28
abundance: NA
d_gene: TRBD1
j_gene: TRBJ1-1
CDR3aa: CASSPLGTGNTEAFF
CDR3nt: TGTGCCAGCAGTCCCCTGGGGACAGGGAACACTGAAGCTTTCTTT

v_gene: TRBV3-1/TRBV3-2
abundance: NA
d_gene: TRBD1
j_gene: TRBJ2-7
CDR3aa: CASSVNRGHEQYF
CDR3nt: TGTGCCAGCAGCGTAAACAGGGGTCACGAGCAGTACTTC

v_gene: TRBV5-1
abundance: few
d_gene: NA
j_gene: TRBJ1-5
CDR3aa: CASREGGNQPQHF
CDR3nt: TGCGCCAGCAGAGAGGGAGGCAATCAGCCCCAGCATTTT

v_gene: TRBV5-1
abundance: NA
d_gene: NA
j_gene: TRBJ2-2
CDR3aa: CASSLPADSGELFF
CDR3nt: TGCGCCAGCAGCTTACCCGCCGACAGCGGGGAGCTGTTTTTT

v_gene: TRBV9
abundance: NA
d_gene: TRBD1
j_gene: TRBJ1-5
CDR3aa: CASSRDRSHQPQHF
CDR3nt: TGTGCCAGCAGTCGGGACAGGAGCCATCAGCCCCAGCATTTT

v_gene: TRBV24-1
abundance: once
d_gene: TRBD1
j_gene: TRBJ1-5
CDR3aa: CATSDSQDRAGMGPQHF
CDR3nt: TGTGCCACCAGTGATTCTCAGGACAGGGCCGGAATGGGGCCCCAGCATTTT

v_gene: TRBV10-3
abundance: once
d_gene: NA
j_gene: TRBJ2-3
CDR3aa: CAISERLSPDTQYF
CDR3nt: TGTGCCATCAGTGAGCGACTATCCCCAGATACGCAGTATTTT

v_gene: TRBV27
abundance: NA
d_gene: TRBD2
j_gene: TRBJ2-5
CDR3aa: CASSLSGLVLETQYF
CDR3nt: TGTGCCAGCAGTTTATCGGGACTAGTCTTGGAGACCCAGTACTTC

v_gene: TRBV10-3
abundance: NA
d_gene: TRBD1
j_gene: TRBJ2-3
CDR3aa: CAISPGQGVIDTQYF
CDR3nt: TGTGCCATCAGTCCGGGACAGGGGGTTATAGATACGCAGTATTTT

v_gene: TRBV3-1/TRBV3-2
abundance: NA
d_gene: TRBD1
j_gene: TRBJ1-4
CDR3aa: CASSPTGTGPEKLFF
CDR3nt: TGTGCCAGCAGCCCGACTGGGACAGGGCCTGAAAAACTGTTTTTT

v_gene: TRBV5-6
abundance: NA
d_gene: TRBD2
j_gene: TRBJ2-1
CDR3aa: CASSSHPGLAGGGEQFF
CDR3nt: TGTGCCAGCAGCTCACACCCGGGACTAGCGGGGGGGGGTGAGCAGTTCTTC

v_gene: TRBV7-8
abundance: once
d_gene: NA
j_gene: TRBJ1-6
CDR3aa: CASSLDRDTPLHF
CDR3nt: TGTGCCAGCAGCTTAGATCGGGATACACCCCTCCACTTT

v_gene: TRBV2
abundance: NA
d_gene: NA
j_gene: TRBJ2-7
CDR3aa: CASGGMQATYEQYF
CDR3nt: TGTGCCAGCGGAGGGATGCAGGCCACCTACGAGCAGTACTTC

v_gene: TRBV5-4
abundance: NA
d_gene: TRBD1
j_gene: TRBJ1-1
CDR3aa: CASSLQGANTEAFF
CDR3nt: TGTGCCAGCAGCTTACAGGGGGCGAACACTGAAGCTTTCTTT

v_gene: TRBV9
abundance: NA
d_gene: NA
j_gene: TRBJ1-2
CDR3aa: CASSVSQGTYGYTF
CDR3nt: TGTGCCAGCAGCGTAAGCCAGGGAACCTATGGCTACACCTTC

v_gene: TRBV10-3
abundance: NA
d_gene: TRBD1
j_gene: TRBJ1-2
CDR3aa: CAISDTPGQGATRTNYGYTF
CDR3nt: TGTGCCATCAGTGACACCCCGGGACAGGGGGCGACGAGGACTAACTATGGCTACACCTTC

v_gene: TRBV11-2
abundance: once
d_gene: TRBD1
j_gene: TRBJ1-3
CDR3aa: CASNRGPGNTIYF
CDR3nt: TGTGCCAGCAACAGGGGCCCTGGAAACACCATATATTTT

v_gene: TRBV29-1
abundance: NA
d_gene: TRBD1
j_gene: TRBJ1-2
CDR3aa: CSVQGQGHYGYTF
CDR3nt: TGCAGCGTTCAGGGACAGGGCCACTATGGCTACACCTTC

v_gene: TRBV4-2
abundance: NA
d_gene: NA
j_gene: TRBJ1-2
CDR3aa: CASSQDRALIYGYTF
CDR3nt: TGTGCCAGCAGCCAAGACAGGGCCTTAATCTATGGCTACACCTTC

v_gene: TRBV6-6
abundance: NA
d_gene: NA
j_gene: TRBJ1-1
CDR3aa: CATSPVGSNTEAFF
CDR3nt: TGTGCCACCTCCCCCGTGGGCTCGAACACTGAAGCTTTCTTT

v_gene: TRBV5-6
abundance: NA
d_gene: TRBD1
j_gene: TRBJ1-4
CDR3aa: CASSLYRGKDEKLFF
CDR3nt: TGTGCCAGCAGCTTGTACAGGGGTAAGGATGAAAAACTGTTTTTT

v_gene: TRBV7-2
abundance: NA
d_gene: TRBD2
j_gene: TRBJ2-3
CDR3aa: CASSRPPGLVTDTQYF
CDR3nt: TGTGCCAGCAGCCGTCCACCGGGACTAGTAACAGATACGCAGTATTTT

v_gene: TRBV27
abundance: NA
d_gene: NA
j_gene: TRBJ2-6
CDR3aa: CASSFFGSGANVLTF
CDR3nt: TGTGCCAGCAGTTTCTTCGGCTCTGGGGCCAACGTCCTGACTTTC

v_gene: TRBV7-8
abundance: NA
d_gene: TRBD1
j_gene: TRBJ1-3
CDR3aa: CASSSGTGGGNTIYF
CDR3nt: TGTGCCAGCAGCTCCGGGACAGGGGGCGGAAACACCATATATTTT

v_gene: TRBV9
abundance: NA
d_gene: NA
j_gene: TRBJ2-3
CDR3aa: CASSPEALGTDTQYF
CDR3nt: TGTGCCAGCAGCCCTGAGGCCCTCGGCACAGATACGCAGTATTTT

v_gene: TRBV2
abundance: many
d_gene: NA
j_gene: TRBJ2-3
CDR3aa: CASSGLAPTDTQYF
CDR3nt: TGTGCCAGCAGTGGGCTAGCTCCGACAGATACGCAGTATTTT

v_gene: TRBV12-5
abundance: NA
d_gene: NA
j_gene: TRBJ1-1
CDR3aa: CASPAEAFF
CDR3nt: TGTGCTAGCCCCGCGGAAGCTTTCTTT

v_gene: TRBV27
abundance: NA
d_gene: TRBD1
j_gene: TRBJ1-2
CDR3aa: CASRLTGDHGYTF
CDR3nt: TGTGCCAGCAGGCTTACAGGGGACCATGGCTACACCTTC

v_gene: TRBV18
abundance: NA
d_gene: NA
j_gene: TRBJ1-3
CDR3aa: CASSPSAGRNTIYF
CDR3nt: TGTGCCAGCTCACCATCCGCAGGGCGGAACACCATATATTTT

v_gene: TRBV19
abundance: NA
d_gene: NA
j_gene: TRBJ1-4
CDR3aa: CASSIPGPKREKLFF
CDR3nt: TGTGCCAGTAGTATTCCGGGTCCTAAACGGGAAAAACTGTTTTTT

v_gene: TRBV10-3
abundance: NA
d_gene: NA
j_gene: TRBJ2-5
CDR3aa: CAIGAGYGETQYF
CDR3nt: TGTGCCATCGGGGCTGGGTATGGAGAGACCCAGTACTTC

v_gene: TRBV7-8
abundance: once
d_gene: TRBD2
j_gene: TRBJ2-5
CDR3aa: CASSLAPGEGETQYF
CDR3nt: TGTGCCAGCAGCTTAGCGCCCGGGGAGGGAGAGACCCAGTACTTC

v_gene: TRBV12-3/TRBV12-4
abundance: NA
d_gene: NA
j_gene: TRBJ1-1
CDR3aa: CASSPRRRYEAFF
CDR3nt: TGTGCCAGCAGTCCAAGGAGGAGGTACGAAGCTTTCTTT

v_gene: TRBV24-1
abundance: NA
d_gene: TRBD1
j_gene: TRBJ1-1
CDR3aa: CATSVGQGTEAFF
CDR3nt: TGTGCCACCAGTGTGGGACAGGGGACTGAAGCTTTCTTT

v_gene: TRBV5-1
abundance: NA
d_gene: TRBD1
j_gene: TRBJ2-1
CDR3aa: CASSLGTGNEQFF
CDR3nt: TGCGCCAGCAGCTTGGGGACAGGCAATGAGCAGTTCTTC

v_gene: TRBV12-3/TRBV12-4
abundance: NA
d_gene: NA
j_gene: TRBJ1-1
CDR3aa: CASSFVRGTEAFF
CDR3nt: TGTGCCAGCAGTTTCGTAAGGGGGACTGAAGCTTTCTTT

v_gene: TRBV9
abundance: NA
d_gene: TRBD1
j_gene: TRBJ1-1
CDR3aa: CASSVGGDRATEAFF
CDR3nt: TGTGCCAGCAGCGTAGGGGGGGACAGGGCCACTGAAGCTTTCTTT

v_gene: TRBV10-1
abundance: few
d_gene: TRBD1
j_gene: TRBJ2-5
CDR3aa: CASSARVGRGNEETQYF
CDR3nt: TGCGCCAGCAGTGCCAGGGTGGGCAGGGGGAACGAAGAGACCCAGTACTTC

v_gene: TRBV4-2
abundance: NA
d_gene: TRBD1
j_gene: TRBJ1-6
CDR3aa: CASSQGQGANSPLHF
CDR3nt: TGTGCCAGCAGCCAGGGCCAGGGGGCTAATTCACCCCTCCACTTT

v_gene: TRBV19
abundance: NA
d_gene: TRBD1
j_gene: TRBJ1-5
CDR3aa: CASRDRGDQPQHF
CDR3nt: TGTGCCAGCCGGGACAGGGGCGATCAGCCCCAGCATTTT

v_gene: TRBV25-1
abundance: NA
d_gene: TRBD1
j_gene: TRBJ1-1
CDR3aa: CASSSGQGRNTEAFF
CDR3nt: TGTGCCAGCTCGTCGGGACAGGGGAGGAACACTGAAGCTTTCTTT

v_gene: TRBV6-1
abundance: NA
d_gene: NA
j_gene: TRBJ1-2
CDR3aa: CASSEARAYGYTF
CDR3nt: TGTGCCAGCAGTGAAGCGAGGGCCTATGGCTACACCTTC

v_gene: TRBV12-3/TRBV12-4
abundance: NA
d_gene: NA
j_gene: TRBJ1-5
CDR3aa: CASTPALDQPQHF
CDR3nt: TGTGCCAGCACCCCCGCGCTTGATCAGCCCCAGCATTTT

v_gene: TRBV6-5
abundance: few
d_gene: NA
j_gene: TRBJ1-3
CDR3aa: CASRSGSGNTIYF
CDR3nt: TGTGCCAGCAGATCAGGCTCTGGAAACACCATATATTTT

v_gene: TRBV15
abundance: NA
d_gene: TRBD1
j_gene: TRBJ2-1
CDR3aa: CATSRDSTGHSEQFF
CDR3nt: TGTGCCACCAGCAGAGATTCGACAGGGCACTCTGAGCAGTTCTTC

v_gene: TRBV10-3
abundance: NA
d_gene: TRBD1
j_gene: TRBJ2-3
CDR3aa: CATGQGFNTDTQYF
CDR3nt: TGTGCCACGGGACAGGGATTCAACACAGATACGCAGTATTTT

v_gene: TRBV4-3
abundance: NA
d_gene: TRBD2
j_gene: TRBJ2-7
CDR3aa: CASSQWRGGDEQYF
CDR3nt: TGCGCCAGCAGCCAATGGCGGGGGGGAGACGAGCAGTACTTC

v_gene: TRBV4-1
abundance: NA
d_gene: NA
j_gene: TRBJ2-3
CDR3aa: CASSQDEGQLGDTQYF
CDR3nt: TGCGCCAGCAGCCAAGATGAAGGACAGCTCGGAGATACGCAGTATTTT

v_gene: TRBV27
abundance: NA
d_gene: TRBD1
j_gene: TRBJ1-2
CDR3aa: CASSLVPGQAIYGYTF
CDR3nt: TGTGCCAGCAGCCTAGTCCCAGGACAGGCGATCTATGGCTACACCTTC

v_gene: TRBV6-6
abundance: NA
d_gene: NA
j_gene: TRBJ1-6
CDR3aa: CASSTQGRGSPLHF
CDR3nt: TGTGCCAGCAGTACCCAGGGTAGAGGATCACCCCTCCACTTT

v_gene: TRBV5-6
abundance: NA
d_gene: NA
j_gene: TRBJ1-1
CDR3aa: CASSPGHINTEAFF
CDR3nt: TGTGCCAGCAGCCCAGGACATATTAACACTGAAGCTTTCTTT

v_gene: TRBV2
abundance: NA
d_gene: NA
j_gene: TRBJ1-1
CDR3aa: CASSEAGASEAFF
CDR3nt: TGTGCCAGCAGTGAGGCAGGGGCCAGTGAAGCTTTCTTT

v_gene: TRBV18
abundance: NA
d_gene: NA
j_gene: TRBJ1-5
CDR3aa: CASSPGLNQPQHF
CDR3nt: TGTGCCAGCTCACCGGGGCTAAATCAGCCCCAGCATTTT

v_gene: TRBV7-3
abundance: NA
d_gene: NA
j_gene: TRBJ2-2
CDR3aa: CASSTPTLSAGELFF
CDR3nt: TGTGCCAGCAGTACCCCGACTTTGAGTGCCGGGGAGCTGTTTTTT